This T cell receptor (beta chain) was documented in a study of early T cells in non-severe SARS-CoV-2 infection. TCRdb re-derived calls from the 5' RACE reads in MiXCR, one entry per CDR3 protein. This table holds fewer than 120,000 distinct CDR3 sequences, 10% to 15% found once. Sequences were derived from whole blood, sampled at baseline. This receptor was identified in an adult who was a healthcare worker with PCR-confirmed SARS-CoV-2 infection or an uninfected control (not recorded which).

The CDR3 protein is CASSEGGTGDTEAFF. Written as DNA, the CDR3 is TGTGCCAGCAGTGAAGGGGGAACAGGCGACACTGAAGCTTTCTTT. J is TRBJ1-1 and V is TRBV2, with D perhaps TRBD1 (5 bases). Germline V gives CDR1 SNHLY, CDR2 FYNNEI. The CDR3 runs to 15 residues. The V end was cut by 1 base, the J end by 3 bases, with 12 bases between.